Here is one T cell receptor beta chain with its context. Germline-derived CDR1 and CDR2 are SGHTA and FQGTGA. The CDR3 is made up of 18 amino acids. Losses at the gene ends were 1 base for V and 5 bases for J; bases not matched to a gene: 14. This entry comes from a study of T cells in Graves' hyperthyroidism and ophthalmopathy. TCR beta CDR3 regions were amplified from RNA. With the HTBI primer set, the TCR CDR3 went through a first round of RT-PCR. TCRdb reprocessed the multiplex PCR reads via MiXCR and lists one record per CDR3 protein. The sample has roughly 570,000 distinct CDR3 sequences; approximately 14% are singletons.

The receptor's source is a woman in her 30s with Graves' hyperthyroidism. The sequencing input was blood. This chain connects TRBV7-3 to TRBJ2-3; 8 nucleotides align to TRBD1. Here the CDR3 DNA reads TGTGCCAGCAGCTTAAACGGTATCCAGGGGGCTATGGGAGATACGCAGTATTTT. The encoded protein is CASSLNGIQGAMGDTQYF.